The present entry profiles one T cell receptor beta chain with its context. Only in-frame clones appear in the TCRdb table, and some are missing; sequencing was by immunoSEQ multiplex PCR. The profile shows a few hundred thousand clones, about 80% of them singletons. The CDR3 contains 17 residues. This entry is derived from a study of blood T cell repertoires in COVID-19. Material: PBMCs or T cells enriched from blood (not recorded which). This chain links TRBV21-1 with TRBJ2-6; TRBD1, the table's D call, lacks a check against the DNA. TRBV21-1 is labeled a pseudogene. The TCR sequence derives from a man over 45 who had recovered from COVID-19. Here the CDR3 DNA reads TGTGCCAGCAGCAAAAGACTACAGGGCTGTGGGGCCAACGTCCTGACTTTC. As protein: CASSKRLQGCGANVLTF.